The sequence of this TCR beta chain was determined in a study of cytomegalovirus exposure and HLA in healthy donors. Study-wide results and caveats: Presence/absence analyses assumed roughly uniform sequencing depth across donors. With DRB1 most and HLA-C fewest, TCR association rates differed between HLA loci in a later analysis.

A remark on this clone: The antigen is not known.

Researchers ran the PCR with 60 Vbeta and 13 Jbeta primers. Profiled with immunoSEQ multiplex PCR; TCRdb holds only in-frame clones, not every one. The sample spans tens of thousands of clones; the ten largest clones claim around 5.3%. CDR3 length equals 14 residues. The V end lost 4 bases, the J end lost 1 base, and 10 bases lay between the germline ends. CDR1 is SQVTM and CDR2 is ANQGSEA in the germline V gene. Sequencing was performed on PBMCs. The TCR originated in a man aged 25 to 40 in good health and CMV-seropositive. The V call is TRBV29-1, the J call TRBJ2-2, with D possibly matching TRBD1 (5 bases). The chain's CDR3 is CSVGPGRNTGELFF. The CDR3 DNA sequence: TGCAGCGTTGGCCCAGGGCGGAACACCGGGGAGCTGTTTTTT.